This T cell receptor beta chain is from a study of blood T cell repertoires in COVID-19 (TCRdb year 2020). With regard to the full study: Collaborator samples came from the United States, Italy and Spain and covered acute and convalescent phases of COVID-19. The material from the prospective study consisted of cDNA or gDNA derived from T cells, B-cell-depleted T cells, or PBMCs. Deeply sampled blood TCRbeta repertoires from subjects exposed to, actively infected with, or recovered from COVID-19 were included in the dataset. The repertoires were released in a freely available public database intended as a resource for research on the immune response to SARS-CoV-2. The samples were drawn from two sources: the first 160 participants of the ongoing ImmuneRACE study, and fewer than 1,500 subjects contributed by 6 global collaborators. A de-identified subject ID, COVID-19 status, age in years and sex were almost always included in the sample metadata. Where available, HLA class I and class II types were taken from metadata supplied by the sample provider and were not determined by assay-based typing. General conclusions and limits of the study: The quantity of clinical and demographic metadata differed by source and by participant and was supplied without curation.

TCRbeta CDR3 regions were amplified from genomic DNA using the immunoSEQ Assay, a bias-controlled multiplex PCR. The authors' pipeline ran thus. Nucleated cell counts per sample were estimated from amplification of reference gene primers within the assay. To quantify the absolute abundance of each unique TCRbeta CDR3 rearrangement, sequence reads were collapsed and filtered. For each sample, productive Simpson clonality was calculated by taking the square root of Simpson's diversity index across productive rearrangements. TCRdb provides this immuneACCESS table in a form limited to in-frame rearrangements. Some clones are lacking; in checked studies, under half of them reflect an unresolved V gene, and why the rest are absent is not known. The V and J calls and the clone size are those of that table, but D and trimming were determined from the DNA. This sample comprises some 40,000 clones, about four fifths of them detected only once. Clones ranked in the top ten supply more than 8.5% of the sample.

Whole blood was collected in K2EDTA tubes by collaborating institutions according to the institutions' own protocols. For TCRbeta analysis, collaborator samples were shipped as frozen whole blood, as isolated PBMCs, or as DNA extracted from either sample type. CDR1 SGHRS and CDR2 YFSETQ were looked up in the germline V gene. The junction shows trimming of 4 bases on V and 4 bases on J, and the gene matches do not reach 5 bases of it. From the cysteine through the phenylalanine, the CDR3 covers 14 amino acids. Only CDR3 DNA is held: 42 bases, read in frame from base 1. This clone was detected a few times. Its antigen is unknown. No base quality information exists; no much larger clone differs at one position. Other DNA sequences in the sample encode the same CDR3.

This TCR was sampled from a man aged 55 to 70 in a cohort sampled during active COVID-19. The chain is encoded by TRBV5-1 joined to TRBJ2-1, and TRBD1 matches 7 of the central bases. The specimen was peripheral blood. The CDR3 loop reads CASSPPGQYNEQFF. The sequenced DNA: TGCGCCAGCAGCCCTCCGGGACAGTACAATGAGCAGTTCTTC.